This TCR beta chain emerged from a study of T-cell memory formation after mild COVID-19. From the 5' RACE reads, TCRdb called clonotypes with MiXCR, one entry per CDR3 protein. The repertoire consists of a few hundred thousand distinct CDR3 sequences, with just under 20% occurring once and the leading ten covering 21%. V was shortened by 0 bases and J by 7 bases, with 12 bases between the two germline ends. The CDR3 length is 14 residues. Germline CDR1 MNHNY, CDR2 SVGAGI (reference sequence). This clonotype was seen only a few times. This receptor was taken from a man aged 18 to 30 who had mild COVID-19 (a few samples of this study predate the infection). Cell type and time point are not known. The chain employs TRBV6-6 and TRBJ1-2; D is uncertain. Sequencing input: PBMCs or a T cell subset sorted from them (not recorded which). In DNA, the CDR3 is TGTGCCAGCAGTTACTCCGATCCAAGGCTTGGCTACACCTTC. Translating gives CASSYSDPRLGYTF.